A selection of T cell receptor beta chains follows, all from one sample in a study of identical twins. TCRdb re-called the 5' RACE reads through MiXCR, storing one row per CDR3 protein. The sample includes approximately 690,000 distinct CDR3 sequences, approximately 6.1% of them seen just once. Source material: naive T cells sorted from blood. The receptors stem from a man younger than 30 in good health. The CDR3 runs from the conserved cysteine through the conserved F or W. Each record gives: J gene, D gene, V gene, CDR3 protein. A D gene is named only where the DNA matches it firmly.

J gene: TRBJ1-2
D gene: TRBD1
V gene: TRBV29-1
CDR3 protein: CSVEDLRDRPYYGYTF

J gene: TRBJ1-2
D gene: -
V gene: TRBV7-9
CDR3 protein: CASSAPLSLGYTF

J gene: TRBJ1-5
D gene: -
V gene: TRBV6-1
CDR3 protein: CASSEAGHNNQPQHF

J gene: TRBJ2-1
D gene: -
V gene: TRBV24-1
CDR3 protein: CATSDPLRDLDNEQFF

J gene: TRBJ1-1
D gene: -
V gene: TRBV5-4
CDR3 protein: CASSSDFGVNTEAFF

J gene: TRBJ2-2
D gene: TRBD1
V gene: TRBV6-4
CDR3 protein: CASSPIRPEGQTTNTGELFF

J gene: TRBJ1-1
D gene: TRBD1
V gene: TRBV11-1
CDR3 protein: CASSLRGRGRRLGTEAFF

J gene: TRBJ2-2
D gene: -
V gene: TRBV19
CDR3 protein: CASSIDHGTGELFF

J gene: TRBJ1-6
D gene: TRBD1
V gene: TRBV28
CDR3 protein: CASSSGGDSPLHF

J gene: TRBJ2-7
D gene: TRBD2
V gene: TRBV20-1
CDR3 protein: CSARLPGGLSYEQYF

J gene: TRBJ2-1
D gene: -
V gene: TRBV7-9
CDR3 protein: CASSLALAEQFF

J gene: TRBJ1-3
D gene: -
V gene: TRBV7-9
CDR3 protein: CASSSTDNGNTIYF

J gene: TRBJ2-7
D gene: TRBD1
V gene: TRBV29-1
CDR3 protein: CSVVTGRSYEQYF

J gene: TRBJ2-7
D gene: -
V gene: TRBV19
CDR3 protein: CASSRATGASYEQYF

J gene: TRBJ1-2
D gene: -
V gene: TRBV6-5
CDR3 protein: CASSLDAGPLFGYTF

J gene: TRBJ2-5
D gene: -
V gene: TRBV7-6
CDR3 protein: CASSPRVVRETQYF

J gene: TRBJ2-1
D gene: TRBD1
V gene: TRBV27
CDR3 protein: CASSFLPGQTYNEQFF

J gene: TRBJ2-1
D gene: TRBD1
V gene: TRBV5-5
CDR3 protein: CASSSINTGEHEQFF

J gene: TRBJ2-2
D gene: TRBD2
V gene: TRBV3-1
CDR3 protein: CASSPWKAGVNTGELFF

J gene: TRBJ1-4
D gene: -
V gene: TRBV30
CDR3 protein: CAWKFGTTNEKLFF

J gene: TRBJ2-7
D gene: TRBD2
V gene: TRBV7-8
CDR3 protein: CASSLAPPGLAGYEQYF

J gene: TRBJ2-7
D gene: TRBD1
V gene: TRBV5-1
CDR3 protein: CASSLAGTGGEQYF

J gene: TRBJ2-2
D gene: TRBD2
V gene: TRBV11-2
CDR3 protein: CASRPTSGIGDRELFF

J gene: TRBJ1-2
D gene: TRBD1
V gene: TRBV9
CDR3 protein: CASTKGPGQGVANYGYTF

J gene: TRBJ1-5
D gene: -
V gene: TRBV12-3/TRBV12-4
CDR3 protein: CASSSDGGSNQPQHF

J gene: TRBJ2-1
D gene: -
V gene: TRBV24-1
CDR3 protein: CATSTGRNEQFF

J gene: TRBJ1-5
D gene: -
V gene: TRBV6-1
CDR3 protein: CASSRDLSGQPQHF

J gene: TRBJ1-5
D gene: -
V gene: TRBV6-5
CDR3 protein: CASSLNRAQQPQHF

J gene: TRBJ2-7
D gene: TRBD2
V gene: TRBV6-1
CDR3 protein: CASSETGLANYEQYF

J gene: TRBJ2-1
D gene: -
V gene: TRBV12-3/TRBV12-4
CDR3 protein: CASSRDDGAEQFF

J gene: TRBJ2-5
D gene: TRBD2
V gene: TRBV6-5
CDR3 protein: CASSTRVAGFLETQYF

J gene: TRBJ1-5
D gene: -
V gene: TRBV29-1
CDR3 protein: CSVELGSNQPQHF

J gene: TRBJ1-5
D gene: -
V gene: TRBV20-1
CDR3 protein: CSASTPSRALGQPQHF

J gene: TRBJ2-2
D gene: -
V gene: TRBV3-1
CDR3 protein: CASSQGNTGELFF

J gene: TRBJ2-2
D gene: -
V gene: TRBV6-2/TRBV6-3
CDR3 protein: CASSILPGELFF

J gene: TRBJ1-1
D gene: TRBD1
V gene: TRBV29-1
CDR3 protein: CSAGQWNTEAFF

J gene: TRBJ2-4
D gene: -
V gene: TRBV28
CDR3 protein: CASSLHQFLAKNIQYF

J gene: TRBJ2-1
D gene: -
V gene: TRBV6-2/TRBV6-3
CDR3 protein: CASSRPSPYNEQFF

J gene: TRBJ2-3
D gene: TRBD2
V gene: TRBV28
CDR3 protein: CASRNLAGVGADTQYF

J gene: TRBJ2-5
D gene: -
V gene: TRBV29-1
CDR3 protein: CMGAGVGETQYF

J gene: TRBJ2-1
D gene: TRBD2
V gene: TRBV11-2
CDR3 protein: CASSPVGAGGMVYNEQFF

J gene: TRBJ2-7
D gene: TRBD1
V gene: TRBV20-1
CDR3 protein: CSARVDRGGHEQYF

J gene: TRBJ2-5
D gene: -
V gene: TRBV27
CDR3 protein: CASSLSVRGQETQYF

J gene: TRBJ1-2
D gene: -
V gene: TRBV12-3/TRBV12-4
CDR3 protein: CASSWPGNGYTF

J gene: TRBJ2-5
D gene: TRBD1
V gene: TRBV7-9
CDR3 protein: CASSFGQGKQETQYF

J gene: TRBJ2-1
D gene: -
V gene: TRBV18
CDR3 protein: CASSPGSSNEQFF

J gene: TRBJ2-3
D gene: TRBD1
V gene: TRBV7-6
CDR3 protein: CASSLSRDRGTDTQYF

J gene: TRBJ2-1
D gene: -
V gene: TRBV11-2
CDR3 protein: CASSSKWASGSF

J gene: TRBJ2-2
D gene: -
V gene: TRBV29-1
CDR3 protein: CSVVQGGRELFF

J gene: TRBJ2-1
D gene: TRBD1
V gene: TRBV4-3
CDR3 protein: CASSQDNAGGSYNEQFF

J gene: TRBJ1-5
D gene: TRBD1
V gene: TRBV12-3/TRBV12-4
CDR3 protein: CASSTRDRTGHQPQHF

J gene: TRBJ2-4
D gene: -
V gene: TRBV18
CDR3 protein: CASSPGPGENIQYF

J gene: TRBJ1-2
D gene: -
V gene: TRBV21-1
CDR3 protein: CASSKVPGHYGYTF

J gene: TRBJ1-5
D gene: TRBD1
V gene: TRBV20-1
CDR3 protein: CSADYLGQGKHQPQHF

J gene: TRBJ1-5
D gene: -
V gene: TRBV15
CDR3 protein: CATSRDNTGNQPQHF

J gene: TRBJ1-1
D gene: -
V gene: TRBV4-1
CDR3 protein: CASSQPGGTEAFF

J gene: TRBJ2-5
D gene: -
V gene: TRBV7-9
CDR3 protein: CASSLPGKGVDQETQYF

J gene: TRBJ2-5
D gene: -
V gene: TRBV18
CDR3 protein: CASSPVPGQGRKETQYF

J gene: TRBJ1-4
D gene: -
V gene: TRBV14
CDR3 protein: CASSQTGGATNEKLFF

J gene: TRBJ2-1
D gene: -
V gene: TRBV20-1
CDR3 protein: CSASGLYNEQFF